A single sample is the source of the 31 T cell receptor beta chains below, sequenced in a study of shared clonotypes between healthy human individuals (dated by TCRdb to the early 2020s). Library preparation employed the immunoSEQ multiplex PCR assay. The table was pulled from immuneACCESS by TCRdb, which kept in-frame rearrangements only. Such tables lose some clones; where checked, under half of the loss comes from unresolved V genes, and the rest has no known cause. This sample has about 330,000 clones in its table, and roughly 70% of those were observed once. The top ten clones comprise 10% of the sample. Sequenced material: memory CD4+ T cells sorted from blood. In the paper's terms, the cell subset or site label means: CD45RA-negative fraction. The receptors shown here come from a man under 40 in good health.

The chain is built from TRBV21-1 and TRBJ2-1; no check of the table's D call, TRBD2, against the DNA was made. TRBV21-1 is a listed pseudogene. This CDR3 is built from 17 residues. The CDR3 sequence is CASSKALPSGIHDEQFF. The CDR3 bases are TGTGCCAGCAGCAAAGCGCTCCCTAGCGGGATTCACGATGAGCAGTTCTTC.

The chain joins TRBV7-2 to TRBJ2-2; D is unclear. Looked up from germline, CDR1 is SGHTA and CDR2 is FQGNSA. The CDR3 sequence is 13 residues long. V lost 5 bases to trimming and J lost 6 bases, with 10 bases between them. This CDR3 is CASSPGFSGELFF. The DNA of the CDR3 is TGTGCCAGCAGCCCCGGATTCTCCGGGGAGCTGTTTTTT.

The CDR3 protein is CASSLSTGPGETQYF. CDR3 DNA sequence: TGTGCCAGCAGCTTATCAACAGGGCCCGGGGAGACCCAGTACTTC. This chain joins TRBV7-9 and TRBJ2-5; weak D call: TRBD1 (6 bases). V lost 2 bases and J lost 5, with 15 bases in between. The CDR3 is 15 residues long. CDR1 and CDR2 (germline): SEHNR, FQNEAQ (reference sequence).

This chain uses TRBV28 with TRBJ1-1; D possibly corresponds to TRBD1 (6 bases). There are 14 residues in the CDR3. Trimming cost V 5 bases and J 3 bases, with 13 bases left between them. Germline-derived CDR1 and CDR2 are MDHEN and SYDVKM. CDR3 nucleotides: TGTGCCAGCAGTACCACAGGGCATTACACTGAAGCTTTCTTT. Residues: CASSTTGHYTEAFF.

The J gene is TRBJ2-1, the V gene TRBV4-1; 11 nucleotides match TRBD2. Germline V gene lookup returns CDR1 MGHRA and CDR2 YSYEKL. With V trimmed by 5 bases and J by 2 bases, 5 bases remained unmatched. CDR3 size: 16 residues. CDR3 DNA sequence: TGCGCCAGCAGCAAGGGACTAGCGGTCGCCTACAATGAGCAGTTCTTC. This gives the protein CASSKGLAVAYNEQFF.

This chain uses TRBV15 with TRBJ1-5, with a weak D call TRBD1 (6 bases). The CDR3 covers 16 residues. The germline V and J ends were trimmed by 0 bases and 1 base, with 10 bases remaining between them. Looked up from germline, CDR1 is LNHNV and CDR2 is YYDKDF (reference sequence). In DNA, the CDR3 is TGTGCCACCAGCAGAGATAGGCAGGGGAGCAATCAGCCCCAGCATTTT. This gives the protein CATSRDRQGSNQPQHF.

DNA of the CDR3: TGCGCCAGCAGCGGCAGGGGACCCCAAGAGACCCAGTACTTC. This gives the protein CASSGRGPQETQYF. The V and J genes are TRBV5-1 and TRBJ2-5; weak D call: TRBD1 (6 bases). The germline V gene has CDR1 SGHRS and CDR2 YFSETQ. The V end was cut by 4 bases, the J end by 1 base, with 11 bases between. The CDR3 consists of 14 residues.

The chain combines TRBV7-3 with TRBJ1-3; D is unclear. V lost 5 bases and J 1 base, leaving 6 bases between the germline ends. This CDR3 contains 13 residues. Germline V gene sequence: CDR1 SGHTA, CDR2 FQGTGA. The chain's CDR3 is CASSTGSGNTIYF. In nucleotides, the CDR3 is TGTGCCAGCAGCACGGGGTCTGGAAACACCATATATTTT.

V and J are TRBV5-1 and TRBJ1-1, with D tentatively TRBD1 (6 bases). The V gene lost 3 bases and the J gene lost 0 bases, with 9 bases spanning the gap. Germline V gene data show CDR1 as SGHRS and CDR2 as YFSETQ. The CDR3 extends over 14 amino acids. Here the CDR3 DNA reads TGCGCCAGCAGCTCACAGGGAATGAACACTGAAGCTTTCTTT. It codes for CASSSQGMNTEAFF.

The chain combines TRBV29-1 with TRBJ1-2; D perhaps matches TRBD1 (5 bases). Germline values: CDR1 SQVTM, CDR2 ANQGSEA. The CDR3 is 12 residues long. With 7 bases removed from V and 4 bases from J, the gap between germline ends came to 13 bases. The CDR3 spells CSADDRFYGYTF. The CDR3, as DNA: TGCAGCGCTGACGACAGATTCTATGGCTACACCTTC.

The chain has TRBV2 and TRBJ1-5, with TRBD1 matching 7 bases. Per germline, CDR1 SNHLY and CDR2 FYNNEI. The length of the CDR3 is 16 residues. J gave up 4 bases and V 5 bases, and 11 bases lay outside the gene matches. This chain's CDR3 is CASSYDRVRGNQPQHF. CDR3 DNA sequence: TGTGCCAGCAGTTATGACAGGGTGAGAGGGAATCAGCCCCAGCATTTT.

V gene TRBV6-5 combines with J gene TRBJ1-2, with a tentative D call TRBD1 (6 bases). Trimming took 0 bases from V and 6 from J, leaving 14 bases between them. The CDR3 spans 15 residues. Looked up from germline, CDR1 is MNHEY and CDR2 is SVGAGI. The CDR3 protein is CASSYSWGAGDGYTF. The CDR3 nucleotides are TGTGCCAGCAGTTACTCATGGGGGGCCGGGGATGGCTACACCTTC.

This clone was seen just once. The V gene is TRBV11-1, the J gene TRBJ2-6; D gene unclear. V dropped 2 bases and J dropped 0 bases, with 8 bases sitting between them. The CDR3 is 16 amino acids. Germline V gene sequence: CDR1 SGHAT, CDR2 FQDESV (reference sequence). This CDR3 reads CASSLISGSGANVLTF. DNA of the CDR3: TGTGCCAGCAGCTTAATATCAGGCTCTGGGGCCAACGTCCTGACTTTC.

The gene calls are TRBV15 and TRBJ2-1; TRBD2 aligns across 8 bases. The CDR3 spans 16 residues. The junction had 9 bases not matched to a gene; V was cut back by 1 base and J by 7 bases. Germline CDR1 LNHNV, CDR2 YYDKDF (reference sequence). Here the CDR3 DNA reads TGTGCCACCAGCAGAGGCCGGGGGGGGGCGGAAAATGAGCAGTTCTTC. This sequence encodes CATSRGRGGAENEQFF.

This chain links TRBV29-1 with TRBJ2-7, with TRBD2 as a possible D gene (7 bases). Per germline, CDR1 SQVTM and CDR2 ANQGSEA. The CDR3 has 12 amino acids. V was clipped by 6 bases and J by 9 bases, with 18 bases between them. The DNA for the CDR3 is TGCAGCGTGGAGGGGGGGGCCGTTGGGCAGTACTTC. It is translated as CSVEGGAVGQYF.

CDR3 in amino acids: CASSSGGGRIGTQYF. The CDR3 DNA reads TGTGCCAGCAGCTCCGGGGGCGGGCGAATTGGTACGCAGTATTTT. The chain links TRBV7-9 to TRBJ2-3; the D call may be TRBD1 or TRBD2 (6 bases each). CDR3 size: 15 residues. CDR1 SEHNR and CDR2 FQNEAQ come from the germline V gene (reference sequence). V lost 4 bases to trimming and J lost 8 bases, with 19 bases between them. The whole variable domain, filled in from reference TRBV7-9 and TRBJ2-3, reads DTGVSQNPRHKITKRGQNVTFRCDPISEHNRLYWYRQTLGQGPEFLTYFQNEAQLEKSRLLSDRFSAERPKGSFSTLEIQRTEQGDSAMYLCASSSGGGRIGTQYFGPGTRLTVL.

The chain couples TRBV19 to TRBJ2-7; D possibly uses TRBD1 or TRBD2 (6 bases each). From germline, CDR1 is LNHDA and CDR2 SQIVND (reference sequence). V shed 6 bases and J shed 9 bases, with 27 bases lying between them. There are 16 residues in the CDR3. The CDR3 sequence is CASRISGTSRGVAQYF. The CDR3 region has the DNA TGTGCCAGTAGGATATCCGGGACTTCCAGGGGAGTCGCGCAGTACTTC.

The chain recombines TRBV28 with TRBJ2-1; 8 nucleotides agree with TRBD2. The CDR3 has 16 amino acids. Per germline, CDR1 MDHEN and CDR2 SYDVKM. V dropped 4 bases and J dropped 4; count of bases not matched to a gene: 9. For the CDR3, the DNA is TGTGCCAGCAGTTCTCACGGGGTAGCGGGATACAATGAGCAGTTCTTC. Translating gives CASSSHGVAGYNEQFF. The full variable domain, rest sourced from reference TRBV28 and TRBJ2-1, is DVKVTQSSRYLVKRTGEKVFLECVQDMDHENMFWYRQDPGLGLRLIYFSYDVKMKEKGDIPEGYSVSREKKERFSLILESASTNQTSMYLCASSSHGVAGYNEQFFGPGTRLTVL.

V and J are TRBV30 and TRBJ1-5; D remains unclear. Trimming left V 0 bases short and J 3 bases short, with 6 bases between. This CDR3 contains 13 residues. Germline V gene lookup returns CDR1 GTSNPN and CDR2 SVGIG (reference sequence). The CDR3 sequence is CAWSVGPNQPQHF. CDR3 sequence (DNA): TGTGCCTGGAGTGTAGGGCCCAATCAGCCCCAGCATTTT.

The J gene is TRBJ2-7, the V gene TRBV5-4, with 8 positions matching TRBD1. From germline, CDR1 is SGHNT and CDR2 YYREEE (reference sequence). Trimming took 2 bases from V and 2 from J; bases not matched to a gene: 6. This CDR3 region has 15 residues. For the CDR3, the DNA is TGTGCCAGCAGCTTAGGTGGGACAGGAACCTACGAGCAGTACTTC. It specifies CASSLGGTGTYEQYF.

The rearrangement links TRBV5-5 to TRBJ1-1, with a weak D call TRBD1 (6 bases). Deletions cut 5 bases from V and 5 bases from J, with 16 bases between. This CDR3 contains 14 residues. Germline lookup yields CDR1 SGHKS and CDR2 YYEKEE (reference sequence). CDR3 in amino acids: CASRSAGVGTEAFF. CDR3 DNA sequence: TGTGCCAGCAGATCAGCAGGGGTAGGGACTGAAGCTTTCTTT. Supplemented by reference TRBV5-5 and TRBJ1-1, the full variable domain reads DAGVTQSPTHLIKTRGQQVTLRCSPISGHKSVSWYQQVLGQGPQFIFQYYEKEERGRGNFPDRFSARQFPNYSSELNVNALLLGDSALYLCASRSAGVGTEAFFGQGTRLTVV.

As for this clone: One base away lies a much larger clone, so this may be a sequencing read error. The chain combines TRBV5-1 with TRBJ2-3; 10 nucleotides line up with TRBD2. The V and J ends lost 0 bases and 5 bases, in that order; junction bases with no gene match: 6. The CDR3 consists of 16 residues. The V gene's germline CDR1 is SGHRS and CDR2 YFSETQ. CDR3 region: CASSLGLAGAVDTQYF. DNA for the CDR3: TGCGCCAGCAGCTTGGGGCTAGCGGGAGCGGTAGATACGCAGTATTTT. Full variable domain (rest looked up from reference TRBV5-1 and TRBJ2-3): KAGVTQTPRYLIKTRGQQVTLSCSPISGHRSVSWYQQTPGQGLQFLFEYFSETQRNKGNFPGRFSGRQFSNSRSEMNVSTLELGDSALYLCASSLGLAGAVDTQYFGPGTRLTVL.

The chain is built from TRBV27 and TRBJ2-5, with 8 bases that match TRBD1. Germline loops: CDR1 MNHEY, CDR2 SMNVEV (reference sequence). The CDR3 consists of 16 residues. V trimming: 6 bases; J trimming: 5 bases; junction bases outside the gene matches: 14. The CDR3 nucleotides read TGTGCCAGCAGCTCTAGACAGGGGCGAAGCGTGGAGACCCAGTACTTC. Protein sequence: CASSSRQGRSVETQYF.

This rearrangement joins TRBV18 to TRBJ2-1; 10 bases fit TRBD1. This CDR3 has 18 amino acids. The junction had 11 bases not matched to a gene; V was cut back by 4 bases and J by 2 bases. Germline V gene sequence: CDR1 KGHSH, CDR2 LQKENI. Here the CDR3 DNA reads TGTGCCAGCTCACAGGACGCCTGGGGACAGGGGACCTACAATGAGCAGTTCTTC. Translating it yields CASSQDAWGQGTYNEQFF.

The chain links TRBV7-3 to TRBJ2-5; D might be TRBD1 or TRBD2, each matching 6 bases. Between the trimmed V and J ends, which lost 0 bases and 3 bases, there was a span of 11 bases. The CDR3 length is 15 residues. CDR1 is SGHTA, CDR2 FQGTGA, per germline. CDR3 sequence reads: CASSLTGGREETQYF. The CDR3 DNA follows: TGTGCCAGCAGCTTAACCGGGGGCAGGGAAGAGACCCAGTACTTC.

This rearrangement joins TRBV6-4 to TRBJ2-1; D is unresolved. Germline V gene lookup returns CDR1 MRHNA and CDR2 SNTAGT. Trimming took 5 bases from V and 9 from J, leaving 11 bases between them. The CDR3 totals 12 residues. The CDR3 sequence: CASSIKGGEQFF. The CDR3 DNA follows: TGTGCCAGCAGTATCAAGGGCGGTGAGCAGTTCTTC.

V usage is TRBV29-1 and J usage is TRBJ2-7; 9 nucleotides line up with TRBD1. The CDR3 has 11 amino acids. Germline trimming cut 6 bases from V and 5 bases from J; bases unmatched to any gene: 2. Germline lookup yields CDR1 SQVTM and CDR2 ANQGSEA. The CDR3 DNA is TGCAGCGTGGACAGGGGCCACGAGCAGTACTTC. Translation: CSVDRGHEQYF.

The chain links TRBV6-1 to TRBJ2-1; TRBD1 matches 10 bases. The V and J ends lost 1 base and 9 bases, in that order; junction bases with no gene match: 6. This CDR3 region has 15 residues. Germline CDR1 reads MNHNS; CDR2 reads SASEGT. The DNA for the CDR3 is TGTGCCAGCAGTGAAGGTGAGACAGGGGGCCGTGAGCAGTTCTTC. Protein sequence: CASSEGETGGREQFF.

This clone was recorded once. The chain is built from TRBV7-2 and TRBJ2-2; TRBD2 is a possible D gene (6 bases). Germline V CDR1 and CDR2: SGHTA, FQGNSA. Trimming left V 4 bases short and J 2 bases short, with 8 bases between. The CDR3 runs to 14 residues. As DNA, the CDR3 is TGTGCCAGCAGCTCACTAGCCAACACCGGGGAGCTGTTTTTT. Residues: CASSSLANTGELFF.

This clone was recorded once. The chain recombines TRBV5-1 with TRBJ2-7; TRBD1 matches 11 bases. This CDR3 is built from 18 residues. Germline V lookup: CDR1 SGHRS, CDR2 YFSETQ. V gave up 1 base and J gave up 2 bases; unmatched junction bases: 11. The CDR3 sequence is CASSLKLEGQGGPYEQYF. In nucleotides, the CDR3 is TGCGCCAGCAGCTTGAAGTTGGAGGGACAGGGGGGACCCTACGAGCAGTACTTC.

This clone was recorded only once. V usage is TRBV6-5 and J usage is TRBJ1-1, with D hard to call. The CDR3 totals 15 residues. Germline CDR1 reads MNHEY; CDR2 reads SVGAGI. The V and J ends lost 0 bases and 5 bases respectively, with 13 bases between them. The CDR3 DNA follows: TGTGCCAGCAGTTACTCCCCCCGGACGGGTACTGAAGCTTTCTTT. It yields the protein CASSYSPRTGTEAFF.